This entry lists 24 T cell receptor beta chains sequenced from one sample in a study of T cells after yellow fever vaccination. TCRdb redid the calling of the 5' RACE reads with MiXCR, one entry per CDR3 protein. The top ten hold 14% of the sample, which has 550,000 or so distinct CDR3 sequences, less than 20% seen once. Sequencing used PBMCs, obtained 15 days after the yellow fever booster vaccination. The receptor set was obtained from a man aged 25-45 years who received the YFV17D yellow fever vaccine.

The J gene is TRBJ1-3, the V gene TRBV5-1; D gene unclear. There are 13 residues in the CDR3. CDR1 and CDR2 (germline): SGHRS, YFSETQ. V was trimmed by 0 bases and J by 4 bases, leaving 5 bases between them. Here the CDR3 reads CASSLVHGNTIYF. CDR3 nucleotides: TGCGCCAGCAGCTTGGTTCACGGAAACACCATATATTTT.

This clonotype was found a few times. V usage is TRBV28 and J usage is TRBJ2-7; maybe TRBD2 (7 bases). The germline V and J ends were trimmed by 8 bases and 1 base, with 12 bases remaining between them. Germline CDR1 MDHEN, CDR2 SYDVKM. This CDR3 has 13 residues. The CDR3 bases are TGTGCCAGCTATGGGGGGGCGTCCTACGAGCAGTACTTC. This sequence encodes CASYGGASYEQYF.

The rearrangement joins TRBV28 to TRBJ2-1; D may be TRBD1 or TRBD2 (5 bases each). Trimming shortened V by 6 bases and J by 8 bases, and 20 bases separated the two germline ends. The CDR3 runs 15 residues. Germline assignment: CDR1 MDHEN and CDR2 SYDVKM. The CDR3 bases are TGTGCCAGCAGCCCGGGACCACTAAGGGCGGATGAGCAGTTCTTC. It codes for CASSPGPLRADEQFF.

The rearrangement links TRBV10-2 to TRBJ2-3; 10 nucleotides line up with TRBD2. V dropped 6 bases and J dropped 1; count of bases not matched to a gene: 10. The CDR3 runs to 17 residues. Germline CDR1 and CDR2: WSHSY and SAAADI. CDR3 DNA sequence: TGCGCCAGCAGCAGCGGGAGGGCCTACCTAGGCACAGATACGCAGTATTTT. It translates to CASSSGRAYLGTDTQYF.

This clonotype was seen a few times. The chain employs TRBV20-1 and TRBJ2-5, with 8 bases identical to TRBD2. Germline CDR1 reads DFQATT; CDR2 reads SNEGSKA (reference sequence). V gave up 7 bases and J gave up 5 bases; unmatched junction bases: 12. The CDR3 has 14 residues. The CDR3 loop reads CSVKASGLKETQYF. Here the CDR3 DNA reads TGCAGTGTAAAGGCTAGCGGGCTTAAGGAGACCCAGTACTTC.

This clonotype occurred a few times. The chain is built from TRBV29-1 and TRBJ2-5, with 8 bases that match TRBD1. Germline lookup yields CDR1 SQVTM and CDR2 ANQGSEA. This CDR3 comprises 14 residues. The V gene end was trimmed by 6 bases and the J gene end by 1 base; junction bases not matched to a gene: 7. CDR3 amino acids: CSVSAGTGQETQYF. The DNA of the CDR3 is TGCAGCGTATCCGCCGGGACAGGCCAAGAGACCCAGTACTTC. The variable domain in full, completed from reference TRBV29-1 and TRBJ2-5, reads SAVISQKPSRDICQRGTSLTIQCQVDSQVTMMFWYRQQPGQSLTLIATANQGSEATYESGFVIDKFPISRPNLTFSTLTVSNMSPEDSSIYLCSVSAGTGQETQYFGPGTRLLVL.

This clonotype was observed a handful of times. The rearrangement joins TRBV29-1 to TRBJ2-7; D gene uncertain. This CDR3 region has 11 residues. CDR1 and CDR2 from the germline V gene are SQVTM and ANQGSEA. Deletions cut 4 bases from V and 5 bases from J, with 9 bases between. The CDR3 coding sequence is TGCAGCGTTGTTCTTATCAACGAGCAGTACTTC. This sequence encodes CSVVLINEQYF.

This sequence joins TRBV20-1 and TRBJ2-7, with a possible D match to TRBD1 (6 bases). V lost 8 bases to trimming and J lost 2 bases, with 10 bases between them. Looked up from germline, CDR1 is DFQATT and CDR2 is SNEGSKA (reference sequence). The CDR3 length is 11 residues. The CDR3 spells CSFTGTYEQYF. As DNA, the CDR3 is TGCAGTTTCACAGGGACCTACGAGCAGTACTTC.

This clonotype was seen a few times. This chain connects TRBV7-9 to TRBJ2-6, with no clear D. The V gene lost 6 bases and the J gene lost 5 bases, with 2 bases spanning the gap. The CDR3 has 11 amino acids. From germline, CDR1 is SEHNR and CDR2 FQNEAQ (reference sequence). The CDR3 DNA is TGTGCCAGCAGGCGGGCCAACGTCCTGACTTTC. Protein: CASRRANVLTF. Full variable domain (missing parts from reference TRBV7-9 and TRBJ2-6): DTGVSQNPRHKITKRGQNVTFRCDPISEHNRLYWYRQTLGQGPEFLTYFQNEAQLEKSRLLSDRFSAERPKGSFSTLEIQRTEQGDSAMYLCASRRANVLTFGAGSRLTVL.

This clonotype was seen more than once but under ten times. This chain joins TRBV20-1 and TRBJ2-3; 9 nucleotides match TRBD2. The ends lost 7 bases at V and 3 bases at J; junction bases unmatched: 5. Per germline, CDR1 DFQATT and CDR2 SNEGSKA (reference sequence). The CDR3 has 13 residues. The CDR3 sequence: CSVPTSGTDTQYF. The DNA for the CDR3 is TGCAGTGTTCCGACTAGCGGAACAGATACGCAGTATTTT.

This clonotype was found once. The chain has TRBV7-2 and TRBJ1-1; D uncertain. V gave up 3 bases and J gave up 0 bases, with 11 bases separating them. The germline CDR1 and CDR2 sequences are SGHTA and FQGNSA. The CDR3 spans 15 residues. CDR3 protein: CASSFERVLNTEAFF. The CDR3, as DNA: TGTGCCAGCAGCTTCGAGCGGGTTTTGAACACTGAAGCTTTCTTT.

This clonotype was seen more than once but under ten times. The chain combines TRBV5-1 with TRBJ2-1; 14 bases line up with TRBD2. The CDR3 contains 17 residues. The germline CDR1 and CDR2 sequences are SGHRS and YFSETQ. Trimming at V came to 0 bases and at J to 4 bases, leaving 3 bases not matched to a gene. CDR3 loop: CASSLGGLAGGYNEQFF. In nucleotides, the CDR3 is TGCGCCAGCAGCTTGGGTGGACTAGCGGGAGGATACAATGAGCAGTTCTTC.

This clonotype was counted only a few times. The genes are TRBV6-2 or TRBV6-3 and TRBJ1-1; no firm D call. V dropped 2 bases and J dropped 3 bases, with 13 bases sitting between them. Germline CDR1 reads MNHEY; CDR2 reads SVGEGT. The CDR3 extends over 15 amino acids. CDR3 bases: TGTGCCAGCAGTTACCTAGGCGTAGCCTACACTGAAGCTTTCTTT. Protein sequence: CASSYLGVAYTEAFF.

The chain joins TRBV5-1 to TRBJ2-3; 7 bases map to TRBD1. V was pared by 6 bases and J by 0 bases, with 4 bases of the junction left unmatched. Germline lookup yields CDR1 SGHRS and CDR2 YFSETQ. The CDR3 is made up of 14 amino acids. The CDR3 loop is CASTQGDSTDTQYF. The CDR3 DNA follows: TGCGCCAGCACCCAGGGGGACAGCACAGATACGCAGTATTTT.

This clonotype was detected a few times. CDR3 loop: CASSLGPGLHDNEQFF. The CDR3 nucleotides are TGTGCCAGCAGCTTAGGTCCGGGTCTTCATGACAATGAGCAGTTCTTC. The chain carries TRBV7-9 and TRBJ2-1; D is uncertain. V was clipped by 1 base and J by 5 bases, with 15 bases between them. The V gene's germline CDR1 is SEHNR and CDR2 FQNEAQ (reference sequence). The CDR3 length is 16 residues.

A few counts support this clonotype. The V and J genes are TRBV12-3 or TRBV12-4 and TRBJ2-1; 11 bases align to TRBD2. CDR3 size: 15 residues. Trimming at V came to 5 bases and at J to 5 bases, leaving 5 bases not matched to a gene. DNA of the CDR3: TGTGCCAGCAGTGCTAGCGGGAGGCCGGACAATGAGCAGTTCTTC. This sequence encodes CASSASGRPDNEQFF.

This clonotype was detected ten times or more. The rearrangement joins TRBV7-6 to TRBJ2-5; tentatively, D is TRBD1 (5 bases). CDR1 and CDR2 (germline): SGHVS, FNYEAQ. There are 14 residues in the CDR3. V lost 1 base and J lost 7, with 13 bases in between. The CDR3 protein is CASSLGTLQGTQYF. CDR3 in DNA: TGTGCCAGCAGCTTAGGGACACTCCAGGGGACCCAGTACTTC.

This rearrangement joins TRBV20-1 to TRBJ2-7; TRBD1 matches 8 bases. The CDR3 sequence is 13 residues long. Unmatched junction bases numbered 6, after V lost 6 bases and J lost 2 bases. Germline lookup yields CDR1 DFQATT and CDR2 SNEGSKA (reference sequence). The CDR3 protein is CSARQGMTYEQYF. Here the CDR3 DNA reads TGCAGTGCCAGACAGGGGATGACCTACGAGCAGTACTTC.

The chain carries TRBV20-1 and TRBJ2-5; TRBD1 might be the D (6 bases). Trimming left V 6 bases short and J 7 bases short, with 18 bases between. The CDR3 is 13 amino acids. Germline V CDR1 and CDR2: DFQATT, SNEGSKA (reference sequence). In DNA, the CDR3 is TGCAGTGCACCGGACACAATGACAGGGACCCAGTACTTC. Translating gives CSAPDTMTGTQYF.

This clonotype was picked up a small number of times. The rearrangement links TRBV12-3 or TRBV12-4 to TRBJ2-5; D might be TRBD1 (5 bases). The CDR3 extends over 15 amino acids. Between the trimmed V and J ends, which lost 5 bases and 1 base, there was a span of 14 bases. The CDR3 here is CASSPVGDSQETQYF. In nucleotides, the CDR3 is TGTGCCAGCAGTCCAGTTGGTGACAGCCAAGAGACCCAGTACTTC.

This clonotype showed up just a few times. The chain employs TRBV20-1 and TRBJ2-5, with a tentative D call TRBD2 (6 bases). The CDR3 is 13 amino acids. Germline CDR1 reads DFQATT; CDR2 reads SNEGSKA (reference sequence). Trimming took 8 bases from V and 5 from J, leaving 18 bases between them. CDR3 residues: CSLAGPRSETQYF. Written as DNA, the CDR3 is TGCAGTCTTGCGGGGCCCAGGTCGGAGACCCAGTACTTC.

This clonotype was detected a few times. The chain combines TRBV7-3 with TRBJ2-1, with unresolved D. CDR1 and CDR2 (germline): SGHTA, FQGTGA. This CDR3 is 12 amino acids long. V dropped 3 bases and J dropped 9 bases, with 9 bases sitting between them. CDR3 sequence reads: CASSFFGSEQFF. DNA for the CDR3: TGTGCCAGCAGCTTCTTTGGCAGTGAGCAGTTCTTC.

This clonotype showed up just a few times. This chain joins TRBV7-9 and TRBJ2-1; 8 bases fit TRBD1. The germline V gene encodes CDR1 SEHNR and CDR2 FQNEAQ (reference sequence). The ends lost 4 bases at V and 7 bases at J; junction bases unmatched: 12. The CDR3 has 16 residues. The CDR3 sequence is CASSSPGTGRPNEQFF. Here the CDR3 DNA reads TGTGCCAGCAGCTCACCCGGGACAGGACGGCCGAATGAGCAGTTCTTC.

This clonotype has a handful of counts. This sequence joins TRBV6-5 and TRBJ2-3, with D possibly being TRBD2 (7 bases). CDR3 size: 17 residues. Deletions cut 5 bases from V and 4 bases from J, with 22 bases between. Germline CDR1 MNHEY, CDR2 SVGAGI. The CDR3 reads CASSHPPARGGADTQYF. The CDR3 DNA follows: TGTGCCAGCAGTCACCCCCCGGCTAGGGGGGGGGCAGATACGCAGTATTTT.